Shown below are 31 T cell receptor beta chains from a single sample sequenced in a study of cytomegalovirus exposure and HLA in healthy donors. 13 Jbeta primers and 60 Vbeta primers were used for the PCR. The data were produced by immunoSEQ multiplex PCR, yet TCRdb's version contains in-frame clones alone and is incomplete. The repertoire holds 65,000 or so clones, with roughly 80% as singletons. Sequenced input: PBMCs. Receptors originate from a girl between 10 and 17 years old in good health and CMV-seropositive.

This clone has only a few counts. The chain links TRBV28 to TRBJ1-1, with D perhaps matching TRBD1 (5 bases). CDR1 is MDHEN and CDR2 is SYDVKM in the germline V gene. The CDR3 runs to 14 residues. Trimming cost V 5 bases and J 1 base, with 11 bases left between them. CDR3 sequence reads: CASSARRENTEAFF. CDR3 in DNA: TGTGCCAGCAGTGCACGCAGGGAGAACACTGAAGCTTTCTTT.

The gene calls are TRBV13 and TRBJ2-7; D not resolved. Germline values: CDR1 PRHDT, CDR2 FYEKMQ (reference sequence). Trimming took off 7 bases at V and 0 bases at J, with 10 bases between the two ends. This CDR3 has 13 residues. CDR3 bases: TGTGCCAGCAAAAGCTACAGCTCCTACGAGCAGTACTTC. Translating gives CASKSYSSYEQYF.

The chain uses TRBV27 and TRBJ2-7; 12 bases line up with TRBD2. Germline loops: CDR1 MNHEY, CDR2 SMNVEV (reference sequence). The CDR3 extends over 15 amino acids. The junction had 9 bases not matched to a gene; V was cut back by 6 bases and J by 6 bases. The CDR3 DNA follows: TGTGCCAGCAGCCTCCGACTAGCGGGAGTCCGCGAGCAGTACTTC. It encodes CASSLRLAGVREQYF.

This chain links TRBV5-4 with TRBJ2-7; 9 positions match TRBD1. CDR1 and CDR2 (germline): SGHNT, YYREEE (reference sequence). The CDR3 has 16 amino acids. Trimming took 1 base from V and 3 from J; bases not matched to a gene: 8. CDR3 loop: CASSLMTGGNYYEQYF. As DNA, the CDR3 is TGTGCCAGCAGCTTGATGACAGGGGGAAACTACTACGAGCAGTACTTC.

V usage is TRBV5-1 and J usage is TRBJ1-6, with 11 bases identical to TRBD1. The V segment lost 8 bases and the J segment 9 bases; nucleotides outside the gene matches: 7. CDR3 length equals 14 residues. Germline CDR1 and CDR2: SGHRS and YFSETQ. This CDR3 is CASRGTGGVSPLHF. As DNA, the CDR3 is TGCGCCAGTAGAGGGACAGGGGGGGTTTCACCCCTCCACTTT.

The rearrangement joins TRBV7-8 to TRBJ2-1; a weak D match, TRBD2 (5 bases). The CDR3 is 16 residues long. The V gene lost 3 bases and the J gene lost 0 bases, with 12 bases spanning the gap. Germline V gene sequence: CDR1 SGHVS, CDR2 FQNEAQ. The CDR3 loop is CASSLRLTNSYNEQFF. CDR3 DNA sequence: TGTGCCAGCAGCTTGAGACTAACAAACTCCTACAATGAGCAGTTCTTC.

The V call is TRBV5-4, the J call TRBJ1-4; unclear D gene. From germline, CDR1 is SGHNT and CDR2 YYREEE (reference sequence). V dropped 2 bases and J dropped 2 bases, with 7 bases sitting between them. The CDR3 covers 14 residues. CDR3 region: CASSFGATNEKLFF. Written as DNA, the CDR3 is TGTGCCAGCAGCTTTGGAGCCACTAATGAAAAACTGTTTTTT.

The chain uses TRBV10-1 and TRBJ2-7; D might be TRBD2 (6 bases). The CDR3 has 14 amino acids. The germline CDR1 and CDR2 sequences are WNHNN and SYGVQD (reference sequence). The ends were cut back, 5 bases at V and 3 bases at J, with 14 bases in the middle. The CDR3 is CASSPGTVLYEQYF. The CDR3 DNA sequence: TGCGCCAGCAGTCCCGGGACTGTACTCTACGAGCAGTACTTC.

Only a few counts were recorded for this clone. CDR3 residues: CASYKDNRNEQFF. The CDR3 DNA sequence: TGTGCCAGCTATAAGGACAATCGCAATGAGCAGTTCTTC. This rearrangement joins TRBV2 to TRBJ2-1; the D gene is possibly TRBD1 (5 bases). CDR1 and CDR2 (germline): SNHLY, FYNNEI. The V and J ends lost 8 bases and 6 bases respectively, with 14 bases between them. This CDR3 spans 13 amino acids. Full variable domain (remainder filled in from reference TRBV2 and TRBJ2-1): EPEVTQTPSHQVTQMGQEVILRCVPISNHLYFYWYRQILGQKVEFLVSFYNNEISEKSEIFDDQFSVERPDGSNFTLKIRSTKLEDSAMYFCASYKDNRNEQFFGPGTRLTVL.

The V gene is TRBV5-8, the J gene TRBJ2-3; 8 nucleotides agree with TRBD2. Germline CDR1 SGHTS, CDR2 YDEGEE. Trimming removed 1 base from V and 3 bases from J; junction bases left unmatched: 4. There are 15 residues in the CDR3. The CDR3 nucleotides are TGTGCCAGCAGCTTGTGGGGACTAGAAACAGATACGCAGTATTTT. Translation gives CASSLWGLETDTQYF.

This sequence joins TRBV5-1 and TRBJ2-3; possible D gene TRBD1, 6 bases. This CDR3 has 16 residues. The germline CDR1 and CDR2 sequences are SGHRS and YFSETQ. Trimming removed 0 bases from V and 6 bases from J, with 17 bases in between. CDR3 nucleotides: TGCGCCAGCAGCTTGGCCGCCGGACAGCCTTTGGATACGCAGTATTTT. It is translated as CASSLAAGQPLDTQYF. The full variable domain, with the rest looked up from reference TRBV5-1 and TRBJ2-3, is KAGVTQTPRYLIKTRGQQVTLSCSPISGHRSVSWYQQTPGQGLQFLFEYFSETQRNKGNFPGRFSGRQFSNSRSEMNVSTLELGDSALYLCASSLAAGQPLDTQYFGPGTRLTVL.

V usage is TRBV28 and J usage is TRBJ2-5, with 8 bases matching TRBD2. Germline V CDR1 and CDR2: MDHEN, SYDVKM. The CDR3 length is 13 residues. Trimming took 8 bases from V and 5 from J; bases not matched to a gene: 7. CDR3 bases: TGTGCCAGCTTTCGGGGGGGCAGGGAGACCCAGTACTTC. It specifies CASFRGGRETQYF.

On this clone itself: Germline and junction disagree at one end, which may indicate a read error. The rearrangement links TRBV7-7 to TRBJ2-1, with D unclear. Per the germline V gene, CDR1 is SSHAT and CDR2 is FNYEAQ (reference sequence). This CDR3 is built from 15 residues. The CDR3 loop is CASSPFTSSYNEQFF. CDR3 nucleotide sequence: TGTGCTAGCAGCCCTTTCACGAGCTCCTACAATGAGCAGTTCTTC.

In DNA form, the CDR3 reads TGCGCCAGCAGCCTCCCGCGGGGTAGCGGGGGCGTAGATACGCAGTATTTT. It yields the protein CASSLPRGSGGVDTQYF. The chain carries TRBV4-1 and TRBJ2-3; 9 positions match TRBD2. Germline CDR1 and CDR2: MGHRA and YSYEKL. V was pared by 4 bases and J by 5 bases, with 13 bases of the junction left unmatched. This CDR3 has 17 amino acids.

The chain is built from TRBV29-1 and TRBJ2-3; tentative D call: TRBD2 (6 bases). Germline V gene sequence: CDR1 SQVTM, CDR2 ANQGSEA. The CDR3 is 16 residues long. Trimming left V 2 bases short and J 5 bases short, with 20 bases between. The CDR3 nucleotides are TGCAGCGTTGAATCCTGGGGGGACGTTACGAGAGATACGCAGTATTTT. Protein sequence: CSVESWGDVTRDTQYF.

CDR3 bases: TGTGCCAGCAGTGAGTTGTCGGGCAATCAGCCCCAGCATTTT. Translating it yields CASSELSGNQPQHF. The chain has TRBV2 and TRBJ1-5; D is unresolved. The germline CDR1 and CDR2 sequences are SNHLY and FYNNEI. The V gene lost 3 bases and the J gene lost 2 bases, with 8 bases spanning the gap. This CDR3 spans 14 amino acids.

A single count supports this clone. This chain uses TRBV2 with TRBJ1-1; TRBD1 aligns across 9 bases. V shed 3 bases, J shed 10 bases, and the junction held 0 bases outside the gene matches. CDR1 and CDR2 from the germline V gene are SNHLY and FYNNEI. The CDR3 runs to 11 residues. CDR3 sequence: CASSEDRGAFF. CDR3 nucleotides: TGTGCCAGCAGTGAGGACAGGGGAGCTTTCTTT.

The rearrangement uses TRBV6-1 and TRBJ2-5, with D tentatively TRBD2 (6 bases). Germline V gives CDR1 MNHNS, CDR2 SASEGT. Trimming stripped 6 bases from V and 4 bases from J, with 15 bases between. This CDR3 region has 14 residues. As DNA, the CDR3 is TGTGCCAGCAGAAGACCAGCGGGTGGAGAGACCCAGTACTTC. It yields the protein CASRRPAGGETQYF.

The J gene is TRBJ2-5, the V gene TRBV4-3; TRBD1 aligns across 7 bases. The J call may be in error: the DNA end matches TRBJ2-7 better. The CDR3 extends over 17 amino acids. Looked up from germline, CDR1 is LGHNA and CDR2 is YSLEER. DNA of the CDR3: TGCGCCAGCAGCCAAGAGTTCGCGAGACAGGGCATGAGCGAGCAGTACTTC. This encodes CASSQEFARQGMSEQYF.

The CDR3 region is CASRLAKRYPRPGLVAYEQYF. In DNA form, the CDR3 reads TGTGCAAGTCGCTTAGCGAAGCGTTACCCCAGACCGGGACTAGTGGCCTACGAGCAGTACTTC. The chain is built from TRBV12-2 and TRBJ2-7; the DNA was not used to check the table's D call, TRBD2. TRBV12-2 is a pseudogene segment. The CDR3 covers 21 residues.

CDR3 residues: CASSVSGIDNGYTF. CDR3 nucleotides: TGTGCCAGCAGTGTATCAGGGATTGATAATGGCTACACCTTC. V gene TRBV25-1 combines with J gene TRBJ1-2, with D perhaps TRBD1 (5 bases). Germline V gives CDR1 MGHDK, CDR2 SYGVNS. Trimming stripped 4 bases from V and 6 bases from J, with 15 bases between. The CDR3 is made up of 14 amino acids.

This chain's CDR3 is CSTYRGEQYF. The CDR3 DNA follows: TGCAGTACGTATAGGGGAGAGCAGTACTTC. This chain uses TRBV20-1 with TRBJ2-7; tentative D call: TRBD1 (5 bases). The CDR3 loop spans 10 amino acids. Germline V gene lookup returns CDR1 DFQATT and CDR2 SNEGSKA (reference sequence). The ends were cut back, 8 bases at V and 7 bases at J, with 12 bases in the middle.

This chain uses TRBV19 with TRBJ1-6; 7 nucleotides line up with TRBD1. CDR1 LNHDA and CDR2 SQIVND come from the germline V gene (reference sequence). The CDR3 runs to 14 residues. Trimming at V came to 5 bases and at J to 10 bases, leaving 8 bases not matched to a gene. The CDR3 region has the DNA TGTGCCAGTAGTGAACCGGGACAGAAATCACCCCTCCACTTT. Its protein is CASSEPGQKSPLHF.

The rearrangement joins TRBV5-4 to TRBJ1-3, with a tentative D call TRBD1 (5 bases). The V gene's germline CDR1 is SGHNT and CDR2 YYREEE (reference sequence). This CDR3 region has 16 residues. V lost 0 bases and J 0 bases, leaving 10 bases between the germline ends. The CDR3 bases are TGTGCCAGCAGCTTGGCGGGACTAAGCTCTGGAAACACCATATATTTT. Residues: CASSLAGLSSGNTIYF.

The V gene is TRBV6-5, the J gene TRBJ2-1; D is perhaps TRBD1 (6 bases). Germline loops: CDR1 MNHEY, CDR2 SVGAGI. Trimming removed 5 bases from V and 7 bases from J, with 6 bases in between. This CDR3 has 11 residues. DNA of the CDR3: TGTGCCAGCAGTAGGGGGAATGAGCAGTTCTTC. Translating it yields CASSRGNEQFF.

CDR3 nucleotides: TGCGCCAGCAGCCACAACCAAGAGACCCAGTACTTC. It yields the protein CASSHNQETQYF. The genes are TRBV5-1 and TRBJ2-5; the D is unclear. V lost 4 bases and J 0 bases, leaving 4 bases between the germline ends. Germline CDR1 reads SGHRS; CDR2 reads YFSETQ. The CDR3 length is 12 residues. The full variable domain, its missing parts supplied by reference TRBV5-1 and TRBJ2-5, is KAGVTQTPRYLIKTRGQQVTLSCSPISGHRSVSWYQQTPGQGLQFLFEYFSETQRNKGNFPGRFSGRQFSNSRSEMNVSTLELGDSALYLCASSHNQETQYFGPGTRLLVL.

The chain couples TRBV6-5 to TRBJ2-2, with 13 bases fitting TRBD2. Per the germline V gene, CDR1 is MNHEY and CDR2 is SVGAGI. The CDR3 consists of 15 residues. V was pared by 6 bases and J by 4 bases, with 2 bases of the junction left unmatched. For the CDR3, the DNA is TGTGCCAGCAGCCGACTAGCGGGAGGCACCGGGGAGCTGTTTTTT. Translation gives CASSRLAGGTGELFF.

A single count supports this clone. This chain connects TRBV6-5 to TRBJ2-2; no firm D call. V lost 11 bases, J lost 4 bases, and 14 bases lay in between. CDR3 size: 13 residues. Germline-derived CDR1 and CDR2 are MNHEY and SVGAGI. CDR3 sequence (DNA): TGTGCCTCCGGATGGAGCCTCACCGGGGAGCTGTTTTTT. It yields the protein CASGWSLTGELFF.

V gene TRBV2 combines with J gene TRBJ2-5; D perhaps matches TRBD2 (6 bases). Per the germline V gene, CDR1 is SNHLY and CDR2 is FYNNEI. The ends were cut back, 1 base at V and 5 bases at J, with 11 bases in the middle. This CDR3 is built from 14 residues. The CDR3, as DNA: TGTGCCAGCAGTGAAGTCTTCCTAGCGGAGACCCAGTACTTC. Translating it yields CASSEVFLAETQYF. The whole variable domain, filled in from reference TRBV2 and TRBJ2-5, reads EPEVTQTPSHQVTQMGQEVILRCVPISNHLYFYWYRQILGQKVEFLVSFYNNEISEKSEIFDDQFSVERPDGSNFTLKIRSTKLEDSAMYFCASSEVFLAETQYFGPGTRLLVL.

The chain joins TRBV7-9 to TRBJ1-1; D not resolved. With 1 base removed from V and 1 base from J, the gap between germline ends came to 7 bases. There are 14 residues in the CDR3. The V gene's germline CDR1 is SEHNR and CDR2 FQNEAQ (reference sequence). The CDR3 bases are TGTGCCAGCAGCTTAGAACGGGGGAACACTGAAGCTTTCTTT. Translation: CASSLERGNTEAFF.

This clone is a singleton in its sample. One junction end disagrees with the germline gene, perhaps due to a read error. The sample carries other DNA sequences with the same CDR3. The chain links TRBV11-2 to TRBJ2-7, with D maybe TRBD2 (6 bases). Germline CDR1 and CDR2: SGHAT and FQNNGV. This CDR3 is 15 amino acids long. The CDR3 region has the DNA TGTGCCAGTAGCTTGGAGGCGGGACTGCTCTACGAGCAGTACTTC. This translates into CASSLEAGLLYEQYF.